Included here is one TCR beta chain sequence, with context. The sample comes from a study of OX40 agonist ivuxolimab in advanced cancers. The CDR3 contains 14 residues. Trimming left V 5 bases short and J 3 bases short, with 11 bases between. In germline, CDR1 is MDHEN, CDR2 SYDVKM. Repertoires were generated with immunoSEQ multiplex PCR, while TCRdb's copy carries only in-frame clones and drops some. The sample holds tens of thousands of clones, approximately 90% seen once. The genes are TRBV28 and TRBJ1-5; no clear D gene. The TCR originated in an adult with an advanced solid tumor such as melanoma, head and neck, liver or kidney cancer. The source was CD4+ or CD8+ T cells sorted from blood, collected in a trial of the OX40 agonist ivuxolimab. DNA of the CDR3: TGTGCCAGCAGTAAAGACGGACTCAATCAGCCCCAGCATTTT. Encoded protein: CASSKDGLNQPQHF.